These 5 T cell receptor beta chains share one sample of origin, sequenced in a study of cytomegalovirus exposure and HLA in healthy donors. The study ran its PCR with 60 Vbeta and 13 Jbeta primers. Using immunoSEQ multiplex PCR, the repertoire was profiled, and TCRdb retains in-frame clones only, with some absent. Counted here are some 150,000 clones, almost 80% occurring once; the ten biggest clones make up approximately 1.5%. Source material: PBMCs. These receptors were taken from a male donor in good health and CMV-seronegative.

The chain couples TRBV4-3 to TRBJ2-2, with 9 nucleotides matching TRBD2. Germline CDR1 is LGHNA and CDR2 is YSLEER. The CDR3 contains 17 residues. V was pared by 2 bases and J by 1 base, with 5 bases of the junction left unmatched. The CDR3 sequence is CASSQYSGGLNTGELFF. CDR3 nucleotide sequence: TGCGCCAGCAGCCAATATAGCGGGGGCCTGAACACCGGGGAGCTGTTTTTT.

The chain combines TRBV4-1 with TRBJ1-5; D perhaps matches TRBD1 (6 bases). Germline CDR1 is MGHRA and CDR2 is YSYEKL. Trimming cost V 0 bases and J 4 bases, with 13 bases left between them. The CDR3 extends over 16 amino acids. For the CDR3, the DNA is TGCGCCAGCAGCCAAGACCCCGGACAGAGAAATCAGCCCCAGCATTTT. Amino acids: CASSQDPGQRNQPQHF.

The sample holds a few counts of this clone. V and J are TRBV7-8 and TRBJ2-7, with 10 bases fitting TRBD2. CDR3 length: 15 amino acids. J lost 3 bases, V lost 5 bases, and 7 bases had no gene match. Germline CDR1 reads SGHVS; CDR2 reads FQNEAQ. CDR3 bases: TGTGCCAGCAGCCAACAACTAGCGGGGATCTACGAGCAGTACTTC. Protein: CASSQQLAGIYEQYF.

V gene TRBV27 combines with J gene TRBJ2-1; 10 bases map to TRBD2. The ends lost 6 bases at V and 7 bases at J; junction bases unmatched: 12. The CDR3 length is 16 residues. Germline V lookup: CDR1 MNHEY, CDR2 SMNVEV (reference sequence). Here the CDR3 reads CASSRASGSVKNEQFF. The CDR3 DNA reads TGTGCCAGCAGCAGAGCTAGCGGGAGTGTGAAGAATGAGCAGTTCTTC.

This rearrangement joins TRBV6-1 to TRBJ1-2; 8 nucleotides agree with TRBD1. Germline CDR1 is MNHNS and CDR2 is SASEGT. This CDR3 spans 13 amino acids. V trimming: 10 bases; J trimming: 9 bases; junction bases outside the gene matches: 13. CDR3 sequence reads: CANSLPDRGSYTF. CDR3 DNA: TGTGCCAACAGCCTACCAGACAGGGGCAGCTACACCTTC.